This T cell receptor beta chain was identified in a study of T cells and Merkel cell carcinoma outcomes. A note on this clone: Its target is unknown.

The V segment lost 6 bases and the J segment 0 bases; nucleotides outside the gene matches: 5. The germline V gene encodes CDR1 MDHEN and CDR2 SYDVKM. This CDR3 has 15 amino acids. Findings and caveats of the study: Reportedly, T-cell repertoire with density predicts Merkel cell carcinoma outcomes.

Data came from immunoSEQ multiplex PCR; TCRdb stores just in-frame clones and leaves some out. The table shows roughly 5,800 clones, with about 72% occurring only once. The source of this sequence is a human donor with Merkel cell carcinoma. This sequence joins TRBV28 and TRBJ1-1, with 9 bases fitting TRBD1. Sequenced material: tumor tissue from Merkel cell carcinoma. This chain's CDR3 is CASSGTGYMNTEAFF. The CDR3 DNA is TGTGCCAGCAGCGGGACAGGGTATATGAACACTGAAGCTTTCTTT.